One and the same sample provided the 12 T cell receptor beta chains below, sequenced in a study of regulatory T cells in long-lasting Graves disease. The time point was: newly diagnosed GD, antithyroid drugs for less than 3 months. PBMCs were the source of the RNA used for TCR sequencing. Arm-PCR of CDR3 regions and iRepertoire HTBI primers were the basis on which TCR beta libraries were built. MiXCR, run by TCRdb on the multiplex PCR reads, gives a single entry per CDR3 protein. The data show around 460,000 distinct CDR3 sequences, 14% seen once. The data were also submitted as part of a second study, on T cells in Graves' hyperthyroidism and ophthalmopathy.

Here the sequenced sample was peripheral blood mononuclear cells (PBMCs), taken at new diagnosis, from a patient treated with antithyroid drugs. The receptor source for this set is a woman between 45 and 60 years old with Graves disease.

This clonotype was observed many times. The chain couples TRBV5-1 to TRBJ2-2, with 8 bases that match TRBD2. Per the germline V gene, CDR1 is SGHRS and CDR2 is YFSETQ. This CDR3 is 16 amino acids long. The V gene end was trimmed by 4 bases and the J gene end by 5 bases; junction bases not matched to a gene: 10. The CDR3 coding sequence is TGCGCCAGCAGCCCCGACATAGCGGGATGGACCGGGGAGCTGTTTTTT. Residues: CASSPDIAGWTGELFF.

This clonotype was recorded many times. The CDR3 DNA follows: TGTGCCAGTAGTTTCCGGGACAGAAATTTCTATGGCTACACCTTC. It yields the protein CASSFRDRNFYGYTF. This chain connects TRBV19 to TRBJ1-2; 7 nucleotides match TRBD1. The CDR3 runs 15 residues. Germline CDR1 reads LNHDA; CDR2 reads SQIVND (reference sequence). Trimming at V came to 5 bases and at J to 4 bases, leaving 10 bases not matched to a gene.

This CDR3 is CASSLEQGGKNIQYF. The CDR3 nucleotides read TGTGCCAGCAGTTTGGAACAGGGGGGCAAAAACATTCAGTACTTC. The chain links TRBV28 to TRBJ2-4, with 8 bases identical to TRBD1. Germline CDR1 and CDR2: MDHEN and SYDVKM. The CDR3 contains 15 residues. After removal of 3 bases from V and 3 bases from J, the junction contained 4 bases not matched to a gene.

The CDR3 DNA reads TGTGCCAGCAGCTTTCGGCAGGATACGCAGTATTTT. Residues: CASSFRQDTQYF. The J gene is TRBJ2-3, the V gene TRBV7-9; D uncertain. Per the germline V gene, CDR1 is SEHNR and CDR2 is FQNEAQ (reference sequence). The ends were cut back, 3 bases at V and 6 bases at J, with 7 bases in the middle. This CDR3 is 12 amino acids long.

In the case of this clonotype: The germline gene is not matched at one end of the junction; a read error may be the cause. The gene calls are TRBV4-1 and TRBJ1-5, with D unresolved. Germline CDR1 reads MGHRA; CDR2 reads YSYEKL. This CDR3 spans 16 amino acids. The DNA for the CDR3 is TGCGCCAGCAGCCAAGGGGGTTCAGGCAGCAATCAGTCCCAGCATTTT. Translated, it gives CASSQGGSGSNQSQHF.

This clonotype was observed many times. The chain carries TRBV6-5 and TRBJ1-1, with a tentative D call TRBD1 (5 bases). Germline CDR1 MNHEY, CDR2 SVGAGI. Trimming removed 4 bases from V and 7 bases from J, with 13 bases in between. The CDR3 contains 13 residues. The CDR3 nucleotides are TGTGCCAGCAGTTCCGGGACGGAGGTTGAAGCTTTCTTT. It encodes CASSSGTEVEAFF.

This clonotype was observed at least ten times. The J gene is TRBJ2-1, the V gene TRBV5-1; D remains unclear. V was clipped by 1 base and J by 5 bases, with 7 bases between them. CDR3 length: 13 residues. Germline CDR1 reads SGHRS; CDR2 reads YFSETQ. The CDR3, as DNA: TGCGCCAGCAGCTTGTTCACAAACAATGAGCAGTTCTTC. Residues: CASSLFTNNEQFF. Combining the CDR3 with reference TRBV5-1 and TRBJ2-1 gives the whole variable domain KAGVTQTPRYLIKTRGQQVTLSCSPISGHRSVSWYQQTPGQGLQFLFEYFSETQRNKGNFPGRFSGRQFSNSRSEMNVSTLELGDSALYLCASSLFTNNEQFFGPGTRLTVL.

The chain uses TRBV27 and TRBJ2-2; TRBD2 matches 14 bases. J gave up 5 bases and V 3 bases, and 5 bases lay outside the gene matches. The germline gives CDR1 MNHEY, CDR2 SMNVEV (reference sequence). This CDR3 region has 17 residues. CDR3 DNA sequence: TGTGCCAGCAGTTTGACTAGCGGGAGGGCTGTGACCGGGGAGCTGTTTTTT. This translates into CASSLTSGRAVTGELFF.

The chain uses TRBV9 and TRBJ2-5; D perhaps matches TRBD1 (6 bases). Trimming cost V 1 base and J 4 bases, with 14 bases left between them. CDR3 size: 15 residues. Germline assignment: CDR1 SGDLS and CDR2 YYNGEE. The DNA of the CDR3 is TGTGCCAGCAGCGTAACCACAGGGCTAGGAGAGACCCAGTACTTC. Translation: CASSVTTGLGETQYF.

A few counts support this clonotype. This rearrangement joins TRBV9 to TRBJ2-5, with TRBD2 matching over 12 bases. V dropped 2 bases and J dropped 1; count of bases not matched to a gene: 12. The CDR3 is 19 amino acids. CDR1 and CDR2 from the germline V gene are SGDLS and YYNGEE. CDR3 region: CASSVKSPGLAGSQETQYF. The CDR3 bases are TGTGCCAGCAGCGTCAAATCACCCGGACTAGCGGGGAGCCAAGAGACCCAGTACTTC. The full variable domain, rest sourced from reference TRBV9 and TRBJ2-5, is DSGVTQTPKHLITATGQRVTLRCSPRSGDLSVYWYQQSLDQGLQFLIQYYNGEERAKGNILERFSAQQFPDLHSELNLSSLELGDSALYFCASSVKSPGLAGSQETQYFGPGTRLLVL.

This clonotype has just a few counts. The CDR3 here is CASSLTGTSGRAADTQYF. The DNA for the CDR3 is TGCGCCAGCAGCTTGACCGGGACTAGCGGGAGGGCCGCGGATACGCAGTATTTT. V and J are TRBV5-1 and TRBJ2-3, with 16 bases matching TRBD2. After removal of 1 base from V and 6 bases from J, the junction contained 8 bases not matched to a gene. In germline, CDR1 is SGHRS, CDR2 YFSETQ. The CDR3 runs 18 residues.

This clonotype appeared a few times. A read error is the likely source, as a far larger clone sits one nucleotide away. V gene TRBV10-3 combines with J gene TRBJ2-3; 7 nucleotides agree with TRBD2. The assigned J gene may be wrong: the sequence end matches TRBJ2-1 better. Germline assignment: CDR1 ENHRY and CDR2 SYGVKD. This CDR3 region has 11 residues. The CDR3 reads CASSQRDGQFF. CDR3 bases: TGTGCCAGCAGCCAGCGGGATGGGCAGTTCTTC.